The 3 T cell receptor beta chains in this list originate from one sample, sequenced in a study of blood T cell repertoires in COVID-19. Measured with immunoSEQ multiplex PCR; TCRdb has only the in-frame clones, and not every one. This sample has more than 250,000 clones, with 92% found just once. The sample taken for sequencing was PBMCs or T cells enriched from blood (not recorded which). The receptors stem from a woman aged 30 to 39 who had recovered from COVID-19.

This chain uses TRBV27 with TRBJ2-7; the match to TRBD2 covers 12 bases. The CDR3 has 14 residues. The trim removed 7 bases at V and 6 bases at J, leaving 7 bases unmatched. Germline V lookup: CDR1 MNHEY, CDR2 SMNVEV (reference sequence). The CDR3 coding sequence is TGTGCCAGCAAGGACCTAGCGGGGGGGAGCGAGCAGTACTTC. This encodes CASKDLAGGSEQYF.

CDR3 amino acids: CASSHEVTQYF. Here the CDR3 DNA reads TGTGCCAGCAGCCATGAGGTGACCCAGTACTTC. This chain uses TRBV7-9 with TRBJ2-5; no definite D call. The CDR3 sequence is 11 residues long. From germline, CDR1 is SEHNR and CDR2 FQNEAQ (reference sequence). The V end lost 5 bases, the J end lost 7 bases, and 8 bases lay between the germline ends.

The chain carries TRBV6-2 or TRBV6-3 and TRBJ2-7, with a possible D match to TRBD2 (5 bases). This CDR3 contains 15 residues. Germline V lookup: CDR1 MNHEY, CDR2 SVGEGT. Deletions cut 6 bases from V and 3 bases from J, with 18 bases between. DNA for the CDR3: TGTGCCAGCAGCACCACCGGGATTGGCTTCTACGAGCAGTACTTC. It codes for CASSTTGIGFYEQYF.